The 20 T cell receptor beta chains below were found in one sample sequenced in a study of OX40 agonist ivuxolimab in advanced cancers. Library preparation employed the immunoSEQ multiplex PCR assay. The source is immuneACCESS, and TCRdb retained only in-frame sequences with V and J called. Part of the clones is not carried over; for the studies checked, unresolved V genes explain less than half of this, and the remainder is unexplained. The sample table records about 37,000 clones; less than 90% of these occur just once. The ten largest clones take up over 15% of the sample. The input for sequencing was CD4+ or CD8+ T cells sorted from blood, taken in a trial of the OX40 agonist ivuxolimab. These receptor sequences come from an adult with an advanced solid tumor such as melanoma, head and neck, liver or kidney cancer.

V gene TRBV6-5 combines with J gene TRBJ1-2; 10 bases map to TRBD1. V lost 0 bases to trimming and J lost 8 bases; unmatched junction nucleotides: 3. This CDR3 has 14 amino acids. Germline V CDR1 and CDR2: MNHEY, SVGAGI. The CDR3 sequence is CASSYSGTGEGYTF. DNA for the CDR3: TGTGCCAGCAGTTACTCAGGGACAGGGGAAGGCTACACCTTC.

CDR3 protein: CASRSGTGGSYEQYF. The CDR3 DNA is TGTGCCAGCAGATCGGGGACAGGGGGCTCCTACGAGCAGTACTTC. J is TRBJ2-7 and V is TRBV6-5; 11 bases fit TRBD1. Germline V gene lookup returns CDR1 MNHEY and CDR2 SVGAGI. This CDR3 spans 15 amino acids. V shed 6 bases and J 0 bases; nucleotides not matched to a gene: 4.

V usage is TRBV4-1 and J usage is TRBJ2-7; 8 bases map to TRBD2. Trimming at V came to 4 bases and at J to 1 base, leaving 9 bases not matched to a gene. The germline V gene has CDR1 MGHRA and CDR2 YSYEKL. The CDR3 has 16 amino acids. The CDR3 nucleotides read TGCGCCAGCAGCCCAGAGGCACTAGCGGCTTCCTACGAGCAGTACTTC. Its translation is CASSPEALAASYEQYF.

The V and J genes are TRBV5-1 and TRBJ2-7; 9 bases align to TRBD1. Germline CDR1 and CDR2: SGHRS and YFSETQ. With 3 bases clipped from V and 5 bases from J, the junction kept 6 bases outside the gene matches. The CDR3 extends over 14 amino acids. The DNA of the CDR3 is TGCGCCAGCAGCTGGGGGGACAGGGTGGACGAGCAGTACTTC. This translates into CASSWGDRVDEQYF.

This rearrangement joins TRBV6-1 to TRBJ1-1, with D tentatively TRBD1 (5 bases). Germline V gives CDR1 MNHNS, CDR2 SASEGT. The CDR3 has 13 residues. Trimming removed 5 bases at V and 5 bases at J, with 12 bases between. Here the CDR3 DNA reads TGTGCCAGCAGTCTAGGGGAGGGGACTGAAGCTTTCTTT. This sequence encodes CASSLGEGTEAFF.

This rearrangement joins TRBV6-5 to TRBJ1-5, with a weak D call TRBD1 (5 bases). Looked up from germline, CDR1 is MNHEY and CDR2 is SVGAGI. The CDR3 runs 16 residues. V was shortened by 1 base and J by 6 bases, with 16 bases between the two germline ends. DNA for the CDR3: TGTGCCAGCAGTTACTTGACAGAGGTAGGGCTTCAGCCCCAGCATTTT. Protein: CASSYLTEVGLQPQHF.

This clone was detected only once. An end of the junction does not agree with germline; a read error may underlie this. The chain employs TRBV7-7 and TRBJ2-1; 11 positions agree with TRBD2. This CDR3 is built from 16 residues. Germline V CDR1 and CDR2: SSHAT, FNYEAQ (reference sequence). CDR3 DNA: TGTGCTAGCAGCTTACGGCCTAGCGGGGGGTACAATGAGCAGTTCTTC. Translating it yields CASSLRPSGGYNEQFF.

This chain's CDR3 is CASSLGTSPYNEQFF. DNA of the CDR3: TGCGCCAGCAGCTTAGGGACTAGCCCGTACAATGAGCAGTTCTTC. The chain recombines TRBV5-1 with TRBJ2-1; 9 bases are shared with TRBD2. The germline V gene has CDR1 SGHRS and CDR2 YFSETQ. CDR3 size: 15 residues. The ends lost 2 bases at V and 4 bases at J; junction bases unmatched: 4.

This clone was detected only a few times. The chain employs TRBV4-2 and TRBJ2-3; 9 bases are shared with TRBD2. The V segment lost 0 bases and the J segment 6 bases; nucleotides outside the gene matches: 7. Looked up from germline, CDR1 is LGHNA and CDR2 is YNFKEQ. CDR3 size: 16 residues. CDR3 protein: CASSQDLGGGGDTQYF. CDR3 sequence (DNA): TGTGCCAGCAGCCAAGATCTAGGCGGGGGGGGTGATACGCAGTATTTT.

The gene calls are TRBV5-4 and TRBJ1-1, with D uncertain. Germline V gene sequence: CDR1 SGHNT, CDR2 YYREEE (reference sequence). V gave up 0 bases and J gave up 4 bases, with 4 bases separating them. The CDR3 has 12 residues. CDR3 sequence: CASSLGVTEAFF. CDR3 in DNA: TGTGCCAGCAGCTTGGGCGTCACTGAAGCTTTCTTT.

This clone has a single count. The chain employs TRBV6-1 and TRBJ1-2, with D possibly TRBD1 on 6 matching bases. Germline CDR1 MNHNS, CDR2 SASEGT. The V end lost 0 bases, the J end lost 7 bases, and 18 bases lay between the germline ends. The length of the CDR3 is 16 residues. CDR3 in amino acids: CASSEAPGHGLPGYTF. DNA of the CDR3: TGTGCCAGCAGTGAAGCGCCGGGACACGGTCTCCCTGGCTACACCTTC.

The chain recombines TRBV4-2 with TRBJ1-1; the D is unclear. The germline V and J ends were trimmed by 5 bases and 4 bases, with 20 bases remaining between them. Per germline, CDR1 LGHNA and CDR2 YNFKEQ. The CDR3 sequence is 16 residues long. The CDR3 sequence is CASSSLEGLDGTEAFF. CDR3 nucleotide sequence: TGTGCCAGCAGCTCCCTGGAGGGTCTAGATGGCACTGAAGCTTTCTTT.

The J gene is TRBJ1-2, the V gene TRBV5-6; D uncertain. Per the germline V gene, CDR1 is SGHDT and CDR2 is YYEEEE. CDR3 length equals 15 residues. V lost 4 bases and J lost 4, with 17 bases in between. CDR3 loop: CASSGPFTDFYGYTF. CDR3 coding DNA: TGTGCCAGCAGCGGACCGTTTACGGACTTCTATGGCTACACCTTC.

This chain joins TRBV19 and TRBJ1-1; D unclear. V was pared by 3 bases and J by 6 bases, with 11 bases between. CDR1 and CDR2 from the germline V gene are LNHDA and SQIVND (reference sequence). The CDR3 loop spans 13 amino acids. CDR3 DNA: TGTGCCAGTAGTATGGGTTCTAGCTCTGAAGCTTTCTTT. Protein sequence: CASSMGSSSEAFF.

The rearrangement uses TRBV5-1 and TRBJ1-1, with 10 nucleotides matching TRBD1. This CDR3 region has 15 residues. With 4 bases clipped from V and 4 bases from J, the junction kept 7 bases outside the gene matches. CDR1 SGHRS and CDR2 YFSETQ come from the germline V gene. CDR3 in DNA: TGCGCCAGCAGCGCCGGGACAGGGGTTCCCACTGAAGCTTTCTTT. Translation gives CASSAGTGVPTEAFF.

The chain uses TRBV7-2 and TRBJ1-1; the match to TRBD1 covers 7 bases. V trimming: 4 bases; J trimming: 5 bases; junction bases outside the gene matches: 7. The CDR3 length is 14 residues. CDR1 and CDR2 (germline): SGHTA, FQGNSA. The CDR3 DNA sequence: TGTGCCAGCAGCTGGGTGACAGGGCCAACTGAAGCTTTCTTT. It is translated as CASSWVTGPTEAFF.

V is TRBV7-9 and J is TRBJ1-6; perhaps TRBD1 as D (5 bases). V lost 1 base to trimming and J lost 5 bases, with 15 bases between them. This CDR3 region has 17 residues. Germline V gene sequence: CDR1 SEHNR, CDR2 FQNEAQ (reference sequence). The CDR3 bases are TGTGCCAGCAGCTTAGGGGGGGGGAGAACAAATAATTCACCCCTCCACTTT. Its protein is CASSLGGGRTNNSPLHF.

The rearrangement uses TRBV7-9 and TRBJ2-7; 8 positions agree with TRBD1. Germline-derived CDR1 and CDR2 are SEHNR and FQNEAQ (reference sequence). There are 15 residues in the CDR3. After removal of 5 bases from V and 5 bases from J, the junction contained 11 bases not matched to a gene. For the CDR3, the DNA is TGTGCCAGCAGCCCCAGAGGGACAGGAGGCCACGAGCAGTACTTC. This encodes CASSPRGTGGHEQYF.

The rearrangement joins TRBV27 to TRBJ1-1; D is uncertain. Germline V gene sequence: CDR1 MNHEY, CDR2 SMNVEV (reference sequence). CDR3 size: 13 residues. The V and J ends lost 0 bases and 3 bases respectively, with 5 bases between them. The CDR3 coding sequence is TGTGCCAGCAGTTTATCTCGACACACTGAAGCTTTCTTT. It encodes CASSLSRHTEAFF.

The V gene is TRBV2, the J gene TRBJ1-4, with D perhaps TRBD1 (5 bases). V lost 6 bases and J 5 bases, leaving 7 bases between the germline ends. From germline, CDR1 is SNHLY and CDR2 FYNNEI. The CDR3 length is 12 residues. For the CDR3, the DNA is TGTGCCAGCAGCTGGGGGAATGAAAAACTGTTTTTT. It specifies CASSWGNEKLFF.